What follows are 24 T cell receptor beta chains derived from one specimen sequenced in a study of T-cell memory formation after mild COVID-19. TCRdb reprocessed the 5' RACE reads with MiXCR, giving one entry per CDR3 protein. This sample carries 200,000 or so distinct CDR3 sequences, roughly 17% of them seen once, and the ten largest clones take more than 2%. The sequenced sample was PBMCs or a T cell subset sorted from them (not recorded which). The receptors come from an adult woman who had mild COVID-19 (a few samples of this study predate the infection). Cell type and time point are not known.

The chain links TRBV5-6 to TRBJ2-1; 8 nucleotides agree with TRBD2. V lost 1 base to trimming and J lost 8 bases; unmatched junction nucleotides: 5. This CDR3 region has 14 residues. CDR1 is SGHDT, CDR2 YYEEEE, per germline. CDR3 sequence: CASSLSGSWYEQFF. CDR3 nucleotide sequence: TGTGCCAGCAGCTTGAGCGGGAGTTGGTATGAGCAGTTCTTC.

There are a few counts of this clonotype. This rearrangement joins TRBV7-9 to TRBJ2-1, with 10 bases aligning to TRBD1. The germline CDR1 and CDR2 sequences are SEHNR and FQNEAQ (reference sequence). The V segment lost 2 bases and the J segment 6 bases; nucleotides outside the gene matches: 1. CDR3 length equals 14 residues. As DNA, the CDR3 is TGTGCCAGCAGCTTAAGGACAGGGGGCAATGAGCAGTTCTTC. This gives the protein CASSLRTGGNEQFF.

This clonotype turned up a few times. The V call is TRBV5-1, the J call TRBJ2-3, with TRBD2 matching 9 bases. Germline values: CDR1 SGHRS, CDR2 YFSETQ. The J segment lost 2 bases and the V segment lost 2 bases, leaving 3 bases of the junction unmatched. The CDR3 runs 15 residues. The CDR3 loop is CASSFSGRLTDTQYF. The CDR3, as DNA: TGCGCCAGCAGCTTTAGCGGGAGACTCACAGATACGCAGTATTTT.

In its sample, this clonotype was seen a few times. The chain uses TRBV9 and TRBJ1-5; tentative D call: TRBD1 (5 bases). The CDR3 contains 14 residues. The germline V gene has CDR1 SGDLS and CDR2 YYNGEE. Trimming stripped 3 bases from V and 0 bases from J, with 7 bases between. CDR3 loop: CASSATDSNQPQHF. The DNA of the CDR3 is TGTGCCAGCAGCGCGACAGATAGCAATCAGCCCCAGCATTTT.

There are many counts of this clonotype. The chain recombines TRBV6-6 with TRBJ1-1; no clear D gene. CDR1 and CDR2 from the germline V gene are MNHNY and SVGAGI (reference sequence). Trimming left V 4 bases short and J 3 bases short, with 3 bases between. The CDR3 runs 11 residues. The CDR3 is CASSLYTEAFF. The CDR3 nucleotides are TGTGCCAGCAGTTTGTACACTGAAGCTTTCTTT.

This clonotype was seen a handful of times. This chain joins TRBV7-2 and TRBJ2-7; possible D gene TRBD1, 5 bases. With 2 bases removed from V and 3 bases from J, the gap between germline ends came to 11 bases. Germline CDR1 SGHTA, CDR2 FQGNSA. CDR3 length equals 14 residues. The CDR3 bases are TGTGCCAGCAGCTTATACGTCAGGGACTACGAGCAGTACTTC. It translates to CASSLYVRDYEQYF.

The rearrangement links TRBV6-5 to TRBJ2-7, with 7 bases aligning to TRBD1. Germline-derived CDR1 and CDR2 are MNHEY and SVGAGI. The CDR3 is made up of 11 amino acids. V dropped 6 bases and J dropped 6; count of bases not matched to a gene: 2. CDR3 in DNA: TGTGCCAGCAGGAGACAGGGCGAGCAGTACTTC. Protein product: CASRRQGEQYF.

In this sample, this clonotype turned up a few times. V gene TRBV29-1 combines with J gene TRBJ2-1, with D tentatively TRBD1 (6 bases). CDR3 length: 12 residues. Germline CDR1 reads SQVTM; CDR2 reads ANQGSEA. V was cut by 6 bases and J by 3 bases, with 9 bases left in between. This CDR3 reads CSVLQGYNEQFF. CDR3 in DNA: TGCAGCGTCTTACAGGGCTACAATGAGCAGTTCTTC.

The V gene is TRBV10-2, the J gene TRBJ2-7; D unclear. The CDR3 is made up of 12 amino acids. Germline assignment: CDR1 WSHSY and CDR2 SAAADI. V lost 0 bases to trimming and J lost 6 bases, with 6 bases between them. The CDR3 loop reads CASSESRLEQYF. Written as DNA, the CDR3 is TGCGCCAGCAGTGAGTCGAGACTCGAGCAGTACTTC.

This clonotype was seen a handful of times. The chain uses TRBV12-3 or TRBV12-4 and TRBJ1-1; D possibly corresponds to TRBD1 (6 bases). The CDR3 is made up of 15 amino acids. The V end was cut by 4 bases, the J end by 4 bases, with 16 bases between. The CDR3 protein is CASSYQTGAGTEAFF. CDR3 coding DNA: TGTGCCAGCAGTTACCAGACGGGGGCGGGCACTGAAGCTTTCTTT.

This clonotype was detected a few times. This sequence joins TRBV7-9 and TRBJ2-7; D possibly corresponds to TRBD1 (5 bases). Germline V gives CDR1 SEHNR, CDR2 FQNEAQ (reference sequence). Trimming took off 3 bases at V and 2 bases at J, with 8 bases between the two ends. This CDR3 is built from 13 residues. The CDR3 protein is CASSFLGPYEQYF. CDR3 bases: TGTGCCAGCAGCTTCTTGGGGCCCTACGAGCAGTACTTC.

This clonotype has more than one count but fewer than ten. This sequence joins TRBV20-1 and TRBJ1-2; D is undetermined. This CDR3 spans 14 amino acids. Germline V gene lookup returns CDR1 DFQATT and CDR2 SNEGSKA (reference sequence). V was shortened by 1 base and J by 2 bases, with 11 bases between the two germline ends. The CDR3 region is CSARASGSNYGYTF. The CDR3 bases are TGCAGTGCTAGAGCGTCGGGGTCGAACTATGGCTACACCTTC.

The chain has TRBV7-3 and TRBJ1-1; D is uncertain. The CDR3 has 14 amino acids. V shed 5 bases and J shed 1 base, with 11 bases lying between them. The germline gives CDR1 SGHTA, CDR2 FQGTGA. The CDR3 protein is CASSLTTGNTEAFF. The CDR3 coding sequence is TGTGCCAGCAGCCTTACGACGGGGAACACTGAAGCTTTCTTT.

The chain employs TRBV12-3 or TRBV12-4 and TRBJ1-4; no definite D call. V was clipped by 6 bases and J by 4 bases, with 9 bases between them. The CDR3 sequence is 13 residues long. The CDR3 sequence: CASSNSLNEKLFF. The DNA of the CDR3 is TGTGCCAGCAGCAACAGCCTTAATGAAAAACTGTTTTTT.

The rearrangement joins TRBV6-1 to TRBJ1-5; 9 positions match TRBD1. The ends lost 4 bases at V and 7 bases at J; junction bases unmatched: 11. The CDR3 totals 16 residues. Per germline, CDR1 MNHNS and CDR2 SASEGT. CDR3 loop: CASSANTGGLGQPQHF. In DNA, the CDR3 is TGTGCCAGCAGTGCCAATACAGGGGGCCTGGGACAGCCCCAGCATTTT.

This clonotype was seen more than once but under ten times. The V call is TRBV20-1, the J call TRBJ2-2; the D gene is possibly TRBD1 (5 bases). The CDR3 runs 15 residues. The germline CDR1 and CDR2 sequences are DFQATT and SNEGSKA (reference sequence). The ends were cut back, 0 bases at V and 2 bases at J, with 10 bases in the middle. The CDR3 DNA follows: TGCAGTGCTAGAGATGTCGGACACAACACCGGGGAGCTGTTTTTT. The encoded protein is CSARDVGHNTGELFF.

This clonotype came up a few times. This chain connects TRBV6-2 or TRBV6-3 to TRBJ2-3; D is possibly TRBD2 (5 bases). CDR3 length: 15 amino acids. Trimming pared 2 bases from V and 2 bases from J, leaving 11 bases between. Looked up from germline, CDR1 is MNHEY and CDR2 is SVGEGT. The CDR3 DNA is TGTGCCAGCAGTTACCGCGAGCGGCCCACAGATACGCAGTATTTT. It is translated as CASSYRERPTDTQYF.

The genes are TRBV6-6 and TRBJ1-5, with TRBD1 as a possible D gene (5 bases). The ends were cut back, 7 bases at V and 1 base at J, with 11 bases in the middle. The CDR3 covers 14 residues. CDR1 MNHNY and CDR2 SVGAGI come from the germline V gene (reference sequence). The CDR3 nucleotides are TGTGCCAGCAACGGGGGTAGGAGCAATCAGCCCCAGCATTTT. Protein sequence: CASNGGRSNQPQHF.

Only a few counts were recorded for this clonotype. This chain uses TRBV29-1 with TRBJ2-3, with D perhaps being TRBD1 or TRBD2 (5 bases each). This CDR3 region has 14 residues. Trimming took 4 bases from V and 2 from J, leaving 13 bases between them. Germline V lookup: CDR1 SQVTM, CDR2 ANQGSEA. The CDR3 spells CSVVEGTLTDTQYF. In nucleotides, the CDR3 is TGCAGCGTTGTGGAAGGGACCCTCACAGATACGCAGTATTTT.

The V gene is TRBV5-6, the J gene TRBJ1-1; a possible D gene is TRBD1 (5 bases). V was pared by 3 bases and J by 0 bases, with 12 bases between. The CDR3 spans 15 residues. Looked up from germline, CDR1 is SGHDT and CDR2 is YYEEEE. CDR3 sequence (DNA): TGTGCCAGCAGCTCGAGACAGACCATGAACACTGAAGCTTTCTTT. This codes for CASSSRQTMNTEAFF.

The CDR3 DNA reads as TGCAGTGCTAGAGATCTTGTGCATAGCTCCTACAATGAGCAGTTCTTC. It yields the protein CSARDLVHSSYNEQFF. The chain couples TRBV20-1 to TRBJ2-1; D is uncertain. Looked up from germline, CDR1 is DFQATT and CDR2 is SNEGSKA (reference sequence). The ends were cut back, 0 bases at V and 0 bases at J, with 12 bases in the middle. The CDR3 consists of 16 residues.

V is TRBV7-9 and J is TRBJ2-3, with D tentatively TRBD2 (6 bases). CDR3 size: 16 residues. Germline CDR1 SEHNR, CDR2 FQNEAQ (reference sequence). V lost 3 bases and J lost 0, with 13 bases in between. CDR3 bases: TGTGCCAGCAGCTTTGGCGCCGGGACTAGCACAGATACGCAGTATTTT. As protein: CASSFGAGTSTDTQYF.

The V gene is TRBV4-2, the J gene TRBJ2-5; D not resolved. The germline gives CDR1 LGHNA, CDR2 YNFKEQ. This CDR3 comprises 13 residues. V lost 0 bases and J 5 bases, leaving 7 bases between the germline ends. This CDR3 reads CASSQDRRETQYF. Here the CDR3 DNA reads TGTGCCAGCAGCCAAGATAGAAGGGAGACCCAGTACTTC.

This clonotype was counted many times. The chain has TRBV7-2 and TRBJ2-5; the match to TRBD2 covers 7 bases. The CDR3 has 15 amino acids. Germline V CDR1 and CDR2: SGHTA, FQGNSA. V gave up 1 base and J gave up 4 bases; unmatched junction bases: 6. The CDR3 DNA reads TGTGCCAGCAGCTTAGTGCCTAGCGGTGGAGAGACCCAGTACTTC. Translated, it gives CASSLVPSGGETQYF.